A selection of T cell receptor beta chains follows, all from one sample in a study of spatial heterogeneity in lung cancer. TCRdb passed the 5' RACE reads through MiXCR, listing each CDR3 protein once. The top ten hold less than 7.5% of the sample, which has tens of thousands of distinct CDR3 sequences, about a fifth seen once. Sequencing was performed on PBMCs, taken at surgery. These TCRs come from a male donor with early-stage non-small cell lung cancer. The CDR3 runs from the conserved cysteine through the conserved F or W. Each record gives: CDR3 length, clone size, D gene, V gene, J gene, CDR3 protein, CDR3 DNA. The D gene is left open where the match is weak. Size is omitted from some rows. Given values are once, few, many or a class for expanded clones.

14	NA	TRBD1	TRBV5-1	TRBJ2-1	CASSLSTGGNEQFF	TGCGCCAGCAGCTTGAGTACAGGGGGCAATGAGCAGTTCTTC
13	NA	NA	TRBV7-6	TRBJ1-1	CASSGRPNTEAFF	TGTGCCAGCAGCGGGCGGCCGAACACTGAAGCTTTCTTT
11	NA	NA	TRBV29-1	TRBJ1-2	CSGAQGGGYTF	TGCAGCGGCGCACAGGGCGGGGGCTACACCTTC
11	NA	NA	TRBV10-3	TRBJ2-1	CAISEETSPLF	TGTGCCATCAGTGAAGAGACTAGTCCCCTCTTC
15	few	TRBD2	TRBV9	TRBJ2-7	CASSVLAGGSYEQYF	TGTGCCAGCAGCGTCTTAGCGGGAGGCTCCTACGAGCAGTACTTC
14	few	NA	TRBV24-1	TRBJ2-2	CATSGPRNTGELFF	TGTGCCACCAGTGGGCCCAGAAACACCGGGGAGCTGTTTTTT
15	many	NA	TRBV5-6	TRBJ1-1	CASSLGRHTNTEAFF	TGTGCCAGCAGCTTGGGGAGACATACGAACACTGAAGCTTTCTTT
17	many	NA	TRBV7-8	TRBJ1-5	CASSKNGGPYGNQPQHF	TGTGCCAGCAGCAAAAACGGGGGGCCATATGGCAATCAGCCCCAGCATTTT
16	few	NA	TRBV5-1	TRBJ2-2	CASSLVGAANTGELFF	TGCGCCAGCAGCTTGGTCGGCGCGGCGAACACCGGGGAGCTGTTTTTT
15	NA	NA	TRBV6-5	TRBJ1-6	CASSYNSLADSPLHF	TGTGCCAGCAGTTACAACTCCCTGGCGGATTCACCCCTCCACTTT
15	few	TRBD2	TRBV11-2	TRBJ2-7	CASSLEAGGSLEQYF	TGTGCCAGCAGCTTAGAAGCGGGGGGCTCCCTCGAGCAGTACTTC